The table lists the clone carrying this T cell receptor beta chain with a few counts. TCR beta CDR3 regions were amplified from RNA. Primed by the HTBI set, a first-round RT-PCR was run on the TCR CDR3. TCRdb ran MiXCR on the multiplex PCR reads and lists one entry per CDR3 protein. Of roughly 710,000 distinct CDR3 sequences in the sample, roughly a third were seen once. V was pared by 10 bases and J by 3 bases, with 15 bases of the junction left unmatched. Germline V lookup: CDR1 MNHEY, CDR2 SVGEGT. This CDR3 spans 16 amino acids. This record comes from a study of T cells in Graves' hyperthyroidism and ophthalmopathy.

Input material: blood. The sequence was obtained from a woman aged 40 to 50 with Graves' hyperthyroidism. This chain joins TRBV6-2 or TRBV6-3 and TRBJ2-5; TRBD2 aligns across 9 bases. CDR3 sequence: CAINPAIAGAEETQYF. The DNA for the CDR3 is TGTGCCATTAACCCCGCAATAGCGGGGGCCGAAGAGACCCAGTACTTC.